One and the same sample provided the 24 T cell receptor beta chains below, sequenced in a study of cytomegalovirus exposure and HLA in healthy donors. Vbeta (60) and Jbeta (13) primers were used in the PCR. The table came from immunoSEQ multiplex PCR; TCRdb's copy has only in-frame clones and leaves some out. The sample lists about 120,000 clones, approximately 80% occurring once. Sequencing was done on a sample of PBMCs. These receptors all stem from a man aged 40-49 years in good health and CMV-seronegative.

The chain couples TRBV6-5 to TRBJ1-1; tentatively, D is TRBD1 (5 bases). Germline assignment: CDR1 MNHEY and CDR2 SVGAGI. The CDR3 has 13 amino acids. V shed 8 bases and J shed 6 bases, with 16 bases lying between them. CDR3 region: CASFVSGRPEAFF. CDR3 DNA: TGTGCCAGCTTCGTTTCAGGGAGGCCTGAAGCTTTCTTT.

This chain joins TRBV13 and TRBJ1-3; no reliable D call. The length of the CDR3 is 12 residues. Germline CDR1 is PRHDT and CDR2 is FYEKMQ (reference sequence). Trimming removed 5 bases from V and 7 bases from J, with 9 bases in between. This CDR3 reads CASSPRWNTIYF. In DNA form, the CDR3 reads TGTGCCAGCAGCCCCCGGTGGAACACCATATATTTT.

V and J are TRBV19 and TRBJ1-5; D gene uncertain. V gave up 0 bases and J gave up 7 bases, with 4 bases separating them. The V gene's germline CDR1 is LNHDA and CDR2 SQIVND (reference sequence). There are 12 residues in the CDR3. The CDR3 reads CASSIDQQPQHF. The CDR3 DNA reads TGTGCCAGTAGTATAGATCAACAGCCCCAGCATTTT.

The genes are TRBV28 and TRBJ2-5, with D tentatively TRBD1 (6 bases). The J call may be faulty, since TRBJ2-7 better matches the DNA end. The germline V gene encodes CDR1 MDHEN and CDR2 SYDVKM. This CDR3 comprises 14 residues. The CDR3 spells CASSFGTLLDEQYF. The CDR3 nucleotides are TGTGCCAGCAGCTTCGGGACACTACTAGACGAGCAGTACTTC.

The chain links TRBV7-3 to TRBJ2-2; TRBD1 is a possible D gene (6 bases). The CDR3 extends over 14 amino acids. V was trimmed by 4 bases and J by 1 base, leaving 7 bases between them. Per the germline V gene, CDR1 is SGHTA and CDR2 is FQGTGA. The CDR3 loop is CASSSQGNTGELFF. CDR3 nucleotides: TGTGCCAGCAGCTCACAGGGGAACACCGGGGAGCTGTTTTTT.

The chain joins TRBV6-5 to TRBJ2-7; D is unresolved. This CDR3 has 12 amino acids. Trimming removed 5 bases at V and 6 bases at J, with 11 bases between. CDR1 is MNHEY and CDR2 is SVGAGI in the germline V gene. The CDR3 nucleotides are TGTGCCAGCAGTGACACTGGTAGCGAGCAGTACTTC. Its protein product is CASSDTGSEQYF.

The chain is built from TRBV5-1 and TRBJ2-5; D may be TRBD1 (6 bases). The CDR3 is made up of 15 amino acids. V was shortened by 7 bases and J by 0 bases, with 16 bases between the two germline ends. Germline-derived CDR1 and CDR2 are SGHRS and YFSETQ. For the CDR3, the DNA is TGCGCCAGCCACAGCGGAACAGGGAACCAAGAGACCCAGTACTTC. As protein: CASHSGTGNQETQYF.

The chain employs TRBV9 and TRBJ2-1; D unresolved. The CDR3 contains 15 residues. The germline CDR1 and CDR2 sequences are SGDLS and YYNGEE. The V gene lost 0 bases and the J gene lost 0 bases, with 7 bases spanning the gap. CDR3 sequence reads: CASSVGLHSYNEQFF. DNA of the CDR3: TGTGCCAGCAGCGTAGGGCTCCACTCCTACAATGAGCAGTTCTTC.

The chain's CDR3 is CASSYSGGPYNEQFF. The CDR3 nucleotides are TGTGCCAGCAGTTACAGCGGGGGCCCATACAATGAGCAGTTCTTC. The V call is TRBV6-5, the J call TRBJ2-1, with 8 bases aligning to TRBD2. CDR3 length: 15 amino acids. V shed 2 bases and J 4 bases; nucleotides not matched to a gene: 4. Looked up from germline, CDR1 is MNHEY and CDR2 is SVGAGI.

The V and J genes are TRBV6-1 and TRBJ1-5, with TRBD1 identical over 11 bases. The CDR3 has 14 residues. Germline V gene sequence: CDR1 MNHNS, CDR2 SASEGT. Trimming took 7 bases from V and 7 from J; bases not matched to a gene: 6. CDR3: CASKGTGGWQPQHF. In DNA, the CDR3 is TGTGCCAGCAAGGGGACAGGGGGATGGCAGCCCCAGCATTTT.

Comments on this clone: The junction does not match germline at one end; this may be a read error. The chain employs TRBV7-7 and TRBJ2-5; 8 nucleotides match TRBD1. The CDR3 sequence is 15 residues long. The germline V gene has CDR1 SSHAT and CDR2 FNYEAQ (reference sequence). Written as DNA, the CDR3 is TGTGCTAGCAGCTTAAATGCAGGGGGCCGGGAGACCCAGTACTTC. It is translated as CASSLNAGGRETQYF. Based on the CDR3 plus reference TRBV7-7 and TRBJ2-5, the full variable domain is GAGVSQSPRYKVTKRGQDVTLRCDPISSHATLYWYQQALGQGPEFLTYFNYEAQPDKSGLPSDRFSAERPEGSISTLTIQRTEQRDSAMYRCASSLNAGGRETQYFGPGTRLLVL.

This CDR3 reads CAINRDSYTEAFF. CDR3 coding DNA: TGTGCCATCAATAGGGACAGTTACACTGAAGCTTTCTTT. This chain uses TRBV10-3 with TRBJ1-1; 7 bases map to TRBD1. From germline, CDR1 is ENHRY and CDR2 SYGVKD. The CDR3 contains 13 residues. J lost 3 bases, V lost 7 bases, and 5 bases had no gene match.

The V gene is TRBV5-4, the J gene TRBJ1-1; a weak D match, TRBD1 (5 bases). V was pared by 1 base and J by 7 bases, with 8 bases between. This CDR3 has 12 amino acids. Looked up from germline, CDR1 is SGHNT and CDR2 is YYREEE (reference sequence). The CDR3 is CASSLSGIEAFF. CDR3 bases: TGTGCCAGCAGCTTGTCAGGGATTGAAGCTTTCTTT.

This rearrangement joins TRBV19 to TRBJ1-4; tentatively, D is TRBD1 (5 bases). Germline V lookup: CDR1 LNHDA, CDR2 SQIVND (reference sequence). The CDR3 extends over 15 amino acids. Trimming removed 3 bases from V and 8 bases from J, with 16 bases in between. Written as DNA, the CDR3 is TGTGCCAGTAGTATCGGGGGTGCGGACGGGGAAAAACTGTTTTTT. Translating gives CASSIGGADGEKLFF.

The chain couples TRBV7-2 to TRBJ2-3; D is undetermined. The CDR3 spans 16 residues. Trimming cost V 2 bases and J 3 bases, with 15 bases left between them. The germline CDR1 and CDR2 sequences are SGHTA and FQGNSA. The CDR3 protein is CASSLYSFVGTDTQYF. CDR3 sequence (DNA): TGTGCCAGCAGCTTATACTCTTTCGTCGGGACAGATACGCAGTATTTT.

This chain connects TRBV19 to TRBJ1-5; a weak D match, TRBD1 (5 bases). The CDR3 covers 14 residues. V lost 1 base and J lost 7, with 11 bases in between. The V gene's germline CDR1 is LNHDA and CDR2 SQIVND (reference sequence). The CDR3 is CASSIAGMGQPQHF. CDR3 bases: TGTGCCAGTAGTATAGCAGGGATGGGCCAGCCCCAGCATTTT.

This clone has just one count. CDR3 amino acids: CAIRGAGGYTDTQYF. DNA of the CDR3: TGTGCCATCCGGGGGGCGGGGGGATACACAGATACGCAGTATTTT. The rearrangement uses TRBV10-3 and TRBJ2-3; 8 bases are a match to TRBD2. The CDR3 length is 15 residues. Germline values: CDR1 ENHRY, CDR2 SYGVKD. Germline trimming cut 8 bases from V and 2 bases from J; bases unmatched to any gene: 9.

This clone was counted once. The CDR3: CASSLVAGNNEQFF. The CDR3 nucleotides are TGTGCCAGCAGTTTAGTAGCGGGGAACAATGAGCAGTTCTTC. The V and J genes are TRBV28 and TRBJ2-1, with 8 bases lining up with TRBD2. This CDR3 has 14 amino acids. Trimming removed 2 bases from V and 5 bases from J; junction bases left unmatched: 2. Germline loops: CDR1 MDHEN, CDR2 SYDVKM. Looking up the rest from reference TRBV28 and TRBJ2-1 gives the full variable domain: DVKVTQSSRYLVKRTGEKVFLECVQDMDHENMFWYRQDPGLGLRLIYFSYDVKMKEKGDIPEGYSVSREKKERFSLILESASTNQTSMYLCASSLVAGNNEQFFGPGTRLTVL.

The genes are TRBV6-5 and TRBJ2-7, with D possibly TRBD1 on 6 matching bases. The V and J ends lost 2 bases and 6 bases respectively, with 11 bases between them. The CDR3 spans 13 residues. Germline CDR1 MNHEY, CDR2 SVGAGI. The DNA for the CDR3 is TGTGCCAGCAGTTACATGGGGGCGCGCGAGCAGTACTTC. It translates to CASSYMGAREQYF.

The CDR3 sequence: CATYEGNTEAFF. The CDR3 region has the DNA TGTGCCACCTATGAGGGTAACACTGAAGCTTTCTTT. J is TRBJ1-1 and V is TRBV6-1; D uncertain. In germline, CDR1 is MNHNS, CDR2 SASEGT. Trimming took 10 bases from V and 2 from J, leaving 11 bases between them. This CDR3 is 12 amino acids long.

This sequence joins TRBV10-3 and TRBJ2-1, with D tentatively TRBD1 (5 bases). V dropped 6 bases and J dropped 8 bases, with 20 bases sitting between them. CDR1 and CDR2 (germline): ENHRY, SYGVKD. CDR3 length: 15 amino acids. DNA for the CDR3: TGTGCCATCAGGAGCGACAGTGAAAAGATCCATGAGCAGTTCTTC. Translating it yields CAIRSDSEKIHEQFF.

The chain employs TRBV19 and TRBJ1-2, with 7 bases matching TRBD1. Germline trimming cut 2 bases from V and 3 bases from J; bases unmatched to any gene: 6. This CDR3 has 15 residues. Germline CDR1 and CDR2: LNHDA and SQIVND (reference sequence). The CDR3 sequence: CASSITGTADYGYTF. The CDR3 DNA reads TGTGCCAGTAGTATAACCGGGACAGCTGACTATGGCTACACCTTC.

The chain has TRBV7-6 and TRBJ2-3; TRBD2 agrees at 9 bases. The CDR3 totals 18 residues. The V gene's germline CDR1 is SGHVS and CDR2 FNYEAQ. Unmatched junction bases numbered 12, after V lost 5 bases and J lost 0 bases. In DNA form, the CDR3 reads TGTGCCAGCAGCCCCCGGGTTAGCGGGAGCGCTAGCACAGATACGCAGTATTTT. This encodes CASSPRVSGSASTDTQYF. The variable domain in full, completed from reference TRBV7-6 and TRBJ2-3, reads GAGVSQSPRYKVTKRGQDVALRCDPISGHVSLYWYRQALGQGPEFLTYFNYEAQQDKSGLPNDRFSAERPEGSISTLTIQRTEQRDSAMYRCASSPRVSGSASTDTQYFGPGTRLTVL.

This rearrangement joins TRBV9 to TRBJ2-3; unclear D gene. V lost 0 bases and J 0 bases, leaving 8 bases between the germline ends. The CDR3 consists of 15 residues. Germline values: CDR1 SGDLS, CDR2 YYNGEE. The CDR3 region has the DNA TGTGCCAGCAGCGTAGTTGCGGCTAGCACAGATACGCAGTATTTT. Its translation is CASSVVAASTDTQYF.